Following are 10 T cell receptor beta chains from one sample sequenced in a study of shared clonotypes between healthy human individuals. Positively selected for CCR7, the CD45RO-negative cells used as naive CD8 cells excluded terminally differentiated effector memory CD45RA+ cells. Some clones are missing from TCRdb's copy, which holds only in-frame ones; the method was immunoSEQ multiplex PCR. The sample lists roughly 850,000 clones, 90% to 98% seen once, with approximately 0.2% in the top ten. The sequenced sample was naive CD8+ T cells sorted from blood. The receptor set was obtained from a man aged 25 to 40 in good health.

V usage is TRBV13 and J usage is TRBJ2-5; D is undetermined. The CDR3 is made up of 13 amino acids. Looked up from germline, CDR1 is PRHDT and CDR2 is FYEKMQ (reference sequence). V was trimmed by 2 bases and J by 2 bases, leaving 6 bases between them. The CDR3 region is CASSLHQQETQYF. Written as DNA, the CDR3 is TGTGCCAGCAGCTTACACCAGCAAGAGACCCAGTACTTC.

This chain uses TRBV7-2 with TRBJ2-2; the D is unclear. With 5 bases removed from V and 5 bases from J, the gap between germline ends came to 9 bases. This CDR3 is 13 amino acids long. CDR1 and CDR2 (germline): SGHTA, FQGNSA. In DNA, the CDR3 is TGTGCCAGCAGCCCAGTAGGGACCGGGGAGCTGTTTTTT. Amino acids: CASSPVGTGELFF.

V usage is TRBV28 and J usage is TRBJ1-2, with 7 nucleotides matching TRBD1. This CDR3 is 17 amino acids long. The germline CDR1 and CDR2 sequences are MDHEN and SYDVKM. Trimming at V came to 1 base and at J to 2 bases, leaving 10 bases not matched to a gene. The CDR3, as DNA: TGTGCCAGCAGTTTATTTCTACCCGGGACAGACAACTATGGCTACACCTTC. Amino acids: CASSLFLPGTDNYGYTF.

This clone was counted a few times. CDR3 sequence (DNA): TGTGCCAGCAGGCCGCTCGACAGGGGGCATCAGCCCCAGCATTTT. It translates to CASRPLDRGHQPQHF. The V gene is TRBV7-2, the J gene TRBJ1-5; 10 positions match TRBD1. J lost 5 bases, V lost 6 bases, and 7 bases had no gene match. The CDR3 is made up of 15 amino acids. The V gene's germline CDR1 is SGHTA and CDR2 FQGNSA. Supplemented by reference TRBV7-2 and TRBJ1-5, the full variable domain reads GAGVSQSPSNKVTEKGKDVELRCDPISGHTALYWYRQSLGQGLEFLIYFQGNSAPDKSGLPSDRFSAERTGGSVSTLTIQRTQQEDSAVYLCASRPLDRGHQPQHFGDGTRLSIL.

About this clone itself: The same CDR3 arises from other DNA sequences in this sample as well. The chain carries TRBV27 and TRBJ2-7; D is unclear. The V end was cut by 5 bases, the J end by 0 bases, with 11 bases between. Germline CDR1 MNHEY, CDR2 SMNVEV (reference sequence). CDR3 size: 14 residues. As DNA, the CDR3 is TGTGCCAGCAGTCGACTGAGGAGCTCCTACGAGCAGTACTTC. Translation gives CASSRLRSSYEQYF.

The V call is TRBV5-4, the J call TRBJ2-7, with 7 nucleotides matching TRBD2. After removal of 0 bases from V and 4 bases from J, the junction contained 7 bases not matched to a gene. The CDR3 loop spans 15 amino acids. CDR1 is SGHNT, CDR2 YYREEE, per germline (reference sequence). The chain's CDR3 is CASSLVAGVGYEQYF. CDR3 in DNA: TGTGCCAGCAGCTTGGTGGCGGGAGTAGGTTACGAGCAGTACTTC. Drawing the rest from reference TRBV5-4 and TRBJ2-7, the complete variable domain is ETGVTQSPTHLIKTRGQQVTLRCSSQSGHNTVSWYQQALGQGPQFIFQYYREEENGRGNFPPRFSGLQFPNYSSELNVNALELDDSALYLCASSLVAGVGYEQYFGPGTRLTVT.

V usage is TRBV7-9 and J usage is TRBJ1-2, with D hard to call. The germline V and J ends were trimmed by 4 bases and 5 bases, with 11 bases remaining between them. Per germline, CDR1 SEHNR and CDR2 FQNEAQ (reference sequence). The CDR3 is 13 amino acids. For the CDR3, the DNA is TGTGCCAGCAGCTCGGACTTTTGGTATGGCTACACCTTC. As protein: CASSSDFWYGYTF.

The chain recombines TRBV5-1 with TRBJ2-2; possibly TRBD2 for D (5 bases). Germline values: CDR1 SGHRS, CDR2 YFSETQ. The length of the CDR3 is 16 residues. Trimming stripped 3 bases from V and 3 bases from J, with 15 bases between. Here the CDR3 reads CASSSVEGEDTGELFF. CDR3 coding DNA: TGCGCCAGCAGCTCCGTTGAGGGAGAAGACACCGGGGAGCTGTTTTTT.

The chain employs TRBV9 and TRBJ2-1, with 11 bases lining up with TRBD2. CDR3 length: 15 amino acids. Germline assignment: CDR1 SGDLS and CDR2 YYNGEE. V was clipped by 3 bases and J by 4 bases; unmatched bases: 3. The CDR3 bases are TGTGCCAGCAGCGGTAGACTAGCGGGGTACAATGAGCAGTTCTTC. Amino acids: CASSGRLAGYNEQFF.

The genes are TRBV27 and TRBJ1-1; D remains unclear. Germline CDR1 reads MNHEY; CDR2 reads SMNVEV (reference sequence). This CDR3 is 14 amino acids long. Trimming removed 6 bases at V and 8 bases at J, with 19 bases between. The CDR3 nucleotides are TGTGCCAGCAGCGATGGACCCTCGCTTCTAGAAGCTTTCTTT. Its translation is CASSDGPSLLEAFF.